The rows below give T cell receptor beta chains drawn from one sample of a study of blood T cell repertoires in COVID-19. Data came from immunoSEQ multiplex PCR; TCRdb stores just in-frame clones and leaves some out. In the table there are fewer than 300,000 clones, roughly 92% of which are singletons. Sequencing was performed on peripheral blood. These receptors came from a woman between 25 and 40 years old with COVID-19, enrolled during active disease. Each CDR3 is given with its conserved first and last residue. The order of the fields is V gene, clone size, J gene, D gene, CDR3 DNA, CDR3 protein. The D gene is left open where the match is weak. Clone size appears in some rows only: once, few, many, or a class for an expanded clone.

TRBV28	.	TRBJ2-3	TRBD2	TGTGCCAGCAGTTCGTCCGGGACTAGCGGGGTAACAGATACGCAGTATTTT	CASSSSGTSGVTDTQYF
TRBV15	.	TRBJ2-6	TRBD2	TGTGCCACCAGCAGAGCCCCGGGGGGGGCGGGGGCCAACGTCCTGACTTTC	CATSRAPGGAGANVLTF
TRBV30	few	TRBJ2-7	TRBD1	TGTGCCTGGAGTGCTGGGACAGGGTCCTACGAGCAGTACTTC	CAWSAGTGSYEQYF
TRBV5-1	.	TRBJ2-1	TRBD2	TGCGCCAGCAGCTTGGCGGGACTAGCGGGGTCCAATGAGCAGTTCTTC	CASSLAGLAGSNEQFF
TRBV5-4	.	TRBJ2-7	TRBD1	TGTGCCAGCAGCTTGGGCGGGACAGGCCCCTACGAGCAGTACTTC	CASSLGGTGPYEQYF
TRBV27	.	TRBJ1-5	TRBD1	TGTGCCAGCAGCTCGACAGGGAGCAATCAGCCCCAGCATTTT	CASSSTGSNQPQHF
TRBV19	.	TRBJ1-2	TRBD1	TGTGCCAGTAGTAAGCCTTCGACAGGGAACTATGGCTACACCTTC	CASSKPSTGNYGYTF
TRBV12-3/TRBV12-4	once	TRBJ1-2	TRBD1	TGTGCCAGCAGGCGTGGACAGGACTATGGCTACACCTTC	CASRRGQDYGYTF
TRBV4-1	.	TRBJ2-1	.	TGCGCCAGCAGCGAGGGGGGGGTCAATGAGCAGTTCTTC	CASSEGGVNEQFF
TRBV7-2	.	TRBJ2-3	.	TGTGCCAGCAGCTTAGGGACAGTCTCGACGGATACGCAGTATTTT	CASSLGTVSTDTQYF
TRBV5-1	few	TRBJ2-7	TRBD2	TGCGCCAGCAGTAAGCACAGCGGGAGGGTTTTGGGAAACGAGCAGTACTTC	CASSKHSGRVLGNEQYF